The 8 T cell receptor beta chains presented below share a single source sample, sequenced in a study of cytomegalovirus exposure and HLA in healthy donors. Clones were sequenced by immunoSEQ multiplex PCR, and TCRdb holds only the in-frame ones, with some missing. In the table there are 120,000 to 150,000 clones, about 86% of which are singletons. Material: PBMCs. The receptors stem from a man aged 18 to 29 in good health and CMV-seronegative.

The chain is built from TRBV7-9 and TRBJ2-5; 8 positions agree with TRBD2. Germline CDR1 is SEHNR and CDR2 is FQNEAQ (reference sequence). V lost 4 bases and J lost 5; bases outside the gene matches: 9. This CDR3 is built from 15 residues. CDR3 in DNA: TGTGCCAGCAGCTATACCGGGGGGGCCACGGAGACCCAGTACTTC. Protein: CASSYTGGATETQYF. Full variable domain (outside the CDR3, taken from reference TRBV7-9 and TRBJ2-5): DTGVSQNPRHKITKRGQNVTFRCDPISEHNRLYWYRQTLGQGPEFLTYFQNEAQLEKSRLLSDRFSAERPKGSFSTLEIQRTEQGDSAMYLCASSYTGGATETQYFGPGTRLLVL.

V usage is TRBV18 and J usage is TRBJ1-1, with 7 bases fitting TRBD1. V lost 3 bases and J lost 6; bases outside the gene matches: 13. The CDR3 covers 16 residues. CDR1 KGHSH and CDR2 LQKENI come from the germline V gene. CDR3 sequence (DNA): TGTGCCAGCTCACCTAACCAACAAGACAGGGATCCTGAAGCTTTCTTT. Translated, it gives CASSPNQQDRDPEAFF. Variable domain in full (rest from reference TRBV18 and TRBJ1-1): NAGVMQNPRHLVRRRGQEARLRCSPMKGHSHVYWYRQLPEEGLKFMVYLQKENIIDESGMPKERFSAEFPKEGPSILRIQQVVRGDSAAYFCASSPNQQDRDPEAFFGQGTRLTVV.

This sequence joins TRBV2 and TRBJ1-6; 7 bases align to TRBD1. V was pared by 6 bases and J by 8 bases, with 10 bases of the junction left unmatched. Germline assignment: CDR1 SNHLY and CDR2 FYNNEI. The CDR3 loop spans 15 amino acids. The CDR3 spells CASRFQGGMDSPLHF. As DNA, the CDR3 is TGTGCCAGCAGATTCCAGGGGGGTATGGATTCACCCCTCCACTTT. Complete variable domain (other parts from reference TRBV2 and TRBJ1-6): EPEVTQTPSHQVTQMGQEVILRCVPISNHLYFYWYRQILGQKVEFLVSFYNNEISEKSEIFDDQFSVERPDGSNFTLKIRSTKLEDSAMYFCASRFQGGMDSPLHFGNGTRLTVT.

The chain combines TRBV30 with TRBJ2-3; D unresolved. Per germline, CDR1 GTSNPN and CDR2 SVGIG (reference sequence). The CDR3 is 13 amino acids. V gave up 0 bases and J gave up 4 bases, with 8 bases separating them. In DNA form, the CDR3 reads TGTGCCTGGAGTGTACAAGTTTCAGATACGCAGTATTTT. Translated: CAWSVQVSDTQYF.

The chain has TRBV7-7 and TRBJ2-5; D remains unclear. V was shortened by 6 bases and J by 0 bases, with 17 bases between the two germline ends. Germline values: CDR1 SSHAT, CDR2 FNYEAQ (reference sequence). The CDR3 runs 16 residues. DNA for the CDR3: TGTGCCAGCAGTTCGCAAACCACAGCTTACCAAGAGACCCAGTACTTC. Amino acid sequence: CASSSQTTAYQETQYF.

The chain uses TRBV21-1 and TRBJ2-7; the table assigns TRBD2, which was not confirmed against the DNA. TRBV21-1 is an annotated pseudogene. The CDR3 is made up of 11 amino acids. The CDR3, as DNA: TGTGCCAGCAGCAATTTGAGGGAGCAGTACTTC. It encodes CASSNLREQYF.

The J gene is TRBJ1-3, the V gene TRBV7-7; 9 bases are shared with TRBD1. Unmatched junction bases numbered 12, after V lost 5 bases and J lost 4 bases. CDR1 and CDR2 (germline): SSHAT, FNYEAQ (reference sequence). The CDR3 consists of 17 residues. Here the CDR3 DNA reads TGTGCCAGCAGCCCACTCACAGGGGGCGCAGGCGGAAACACCATATATTTT. This codes for CASSPLTGGAGGNTIYF.

The J gene is TRBJ2-7, the V gene TRBV6-5, with D possibly matching TRBD2 (5 bases). Germline CDR1 and CDR2: MNHEY and SVGAGI. V gave up 6 bases and J gave up 3 bases, with 18 bases separating them. This CDR3 has 15 residues. DNA for the CDR3: TGTGCCAGCAGCCCCGGAGGTGGCGGAGACTACGAGCAGTACTTC. Translated, it gives CASSPGGGGDYEQYF.